The source of this T cell receptor beta chain is a study of T cells in Graves' hyperthyroidism and ophthalmopathy (dated by TCRdb to between 2017 and 2020). Background on the whole study: Peripheral blood samples were taken at the time of initial diagnosis, prior to any treatment. After blood sampling, hyperthyroidism patients were treated with methimazole at a starting dose of 30 mg daily, and ophthalmopathy patients were treated with high-dose intravenous methylprednisolone. An independent validation cohort of around 19 hyperthyroidism patients and about 16 patients who later progressed to ophthalmopathy tested prospective prediction of ophthalmopathy. In addition, the study compared T-cell repertoires in thyroid tissue and in blood from 6 or 7 Graves' hyperthyroidism patients. To identify TCR V-J signatures that set the groups apart, the researchers used a discovery cohort of 100 patients, made up of around 40 with Graves' ophthalmopathy and 57 with stable Graves' hyperthyroidism. The 75 to 100 discovery patients were divided at random into training and test sets in a 7:3 ratio. The paper reports TCR Vbeta CDR3 sequencing of approximately 130 peripheral blood samples: around 41 ophthalmopathy, over 70 hyperthyroidism and around 17 progressor patients. Study-level results and caveats: In validation, the model predicted progression to ophthalmopathy with just under 71% sensitivity and 72% to 75% specificity, a median of 6.5 months before onset. Most expanded thyroid clonotypes (frequency above 0.001) were also detected in blood, a finding suggesting that blood repertoires may reflect thyroid immune responses. Sample size was not statistically predetermined, and blinding of investigators to group allocation was not performed. In cross-validation, a model built on a 13 V-J signature told ophthalmopathy apart from stable hyperthyroidism with over 85% sensitivity and roughly 83% specificity, and in testing the same model reached 80%/75%.

This clonotype was counted a few times. It has no known antigen specificity. No qualities accompany the bases; no much larger clone lies one base away. Ophthalmopathy patients had moderately to severely active disease, Clinical Activity Score of at least 3, NOSPECS grade of at least 4, and duration under 3 months. The study excluded patients with uncontrolled infections, other autoimmune diseases, pregnancy or lactation. Clinical symptoms, serum thyroxine and TRAb, thyroid ultrasound, and orbital computed tomography formed the basis for the diagnoses. PBMCs were separated from 7.5 to 10 ml of fresh peripheral blood using Ficoll-Paque density gradient centrifugation. Total RNA was extracted using Trizol reagent, and RNA quality was assessed on an Agilent 2100 Bioanalyzer. TCR beta CDR3 regions were amplified from RNA transcripts. The TCR CDR3 was subjected to a first round of RT-PCR using the HTBI primer set and the Qiagen OneStep RT-PCR kit. The libraries were constructed in a second round of multiplex PCR and then size-selected and purified. Libraries were sequenced paired-end with 100 bp reads on an Illumina HiSeq2000. On the authors' methods: SOAPnuke was used to process the raw data, removing reads that contained adapters or uncalled bases, had a mean Phred below 15, or lacked an exact match to the constant primer or identifier. High-quality paired reads were merged using COPE v1.2.5, and each unique nucleotide sequence was defined as a clonotype. Clonotypes were aligned to IMGT TRBV, TRBD and TRBJ reference segments using MiTCR v1.1. The analysis was restricted to V-J combinations with a frequency above 0.0001, which together covered around 99% of the repertoires. The TCS score was defined as F50 (clonal expansion) divided by E x V (chaos), with BLOSUM62-based TCRdist calculated between CDR3 peptides within each V-J. Welch's t-statistics and random forest reduced around 510 V-J features to 10 to 15, which were used in a naive Bayes classifier (R e1071). The public sequencing data were trimmed at Q25 with fastp and processed into clonotypes with MiXCR by TCRdb, which kept only in-frame beta chains. Rows with a matching CDR3 protein are joined into one entry that keeps the most common DNA and genes. The V and J calls reflect TCRdb's pipeline rather than the authors' work. Counted in this sample were about 640,000 distinct CDR3 sequences; about a fifth of them appeared once. Jointly, the top ten make up under 35% of the sample.

Relative to germline, V is 4 bases shorter and J is 3 bases shorter, with 9 bases between their ends. The CDR3 goes from the cysteine to the phenylalanine over 13 residues. Only the CDR3 part of the read is kept: 39 bases, read in frame from the first base. The germline V gene (reference sequence) sets CDR1 to LGHDT and CDR2 to YNNKEL. In this chain, TRBV3-1 is recombined with TRBJ1-1, with the D gene call left open. The TCR originated in a man aged 25-45 years with Graves' ophthalmopathy. The sequencing input was blood. The CDR3 reads as follows: CASSRGSYTEAFF. The DNA is as follows: TGTGCCAGCAGCCGCGGGTCTTACACTGAAGCTTTCTTT.